This record concerns one T cell receptor (beta chain) sequence. The antigen remains unidentified. The repertoire was sequenced with immunoSEQ multiplex PCR; TCRdb's copy has only in-frame clones and lacks some. The sample shows approximately 2,000 clones, 84% of them seen only once. The sample belongs to a study of neoadjuvant nivolumab and ipilimumab in lung cancer. The wider study: Nivolumab 3 mg/kg was given days 1, 15 and 29, plus ipilimumab 1 mg/kg day 1 in combination. Overall study results and limits: Only two of four nivolumab-treated tumors gained richness and clonality by surgery.

CDR1 and CDR2 from the germline V gene are SGHDT and YYEEEE. Between the trimmed V and J ends, which lost 4 bases and 0 bases, there was a span of 14 bases. CDR3 length equals 15 residues. The TCR was taken from an adult with non-small cell lung cancer. The sample consisted of adjacent normal lung tissue, taken after neoadjuvant nivolumab, alone or with ipilimumab, at or shortly before surgery. This chain uses TRBV5-6 with TRBJ2-7, with D perhaps matching TRBD1 (6 bases). Written as DNA, the CDR3 is TGTGCCAGCAGCGGTGACAGGTTCAGCTCCTACGAGCAGTACTTC. As protein: CASSGDRFSSYEQYF.